Below are 11 T cell receptor beta chains sequenced from a single sample in a study of shared clonotypes between healthy human individuals. Clones were sequenced by immunoSEQ multiplex PCR, and TCRdb holds only the in-frame ones, with some missing. The sample has 2.3 million or so clones; about 92% are singletons. The sequencing sample was made of naive CD4+ T cells from PBMCs. The sample's subset: CD45RA+ positively selected. The receptors were gathered from a man in his late teens or twenties in good health. Some clones in this sample may be carry-over from other donors' samples.

V and J are TRBV28 and TRBJ2-3, with 10 bases lining up with TRBD1. This CDR3 comprises 16 residues. Germline trimming cut 4 bases from V and 1 base from J; bases unmatched to any gene: 5. CDR1 MDHEN and CDR2 SYDVKM come from the germline V gene. CDR3 bases: TGTGCCAGCAGTTCGGGACAGGGGAGGGGCACAGATACGCAGTATTTT. This translates into CASSSGQGRGTDTQYF. Full variable domain (outside the CDR3, taken from reference TRBV28 and TRBJ2-3): DVKVTQSSRYLVKRTGEKVFLECVQDMDHENMFWYRQDPGLGLRLIYFSYDVKMKEKGDIPEGYSVSREKKERFSLILESASTNQTSMYLCASSSGQGRGTDTQYFGPGTRLTVL.

This sequence joins TRBV6-1 and TRBJ2-5; D perhaps matches TRBD1 (5 bases). Germline CDR1 reads MNHNS; CDR2 reads SASEGT. Deletions cut 6 bases from V and 5 bases from J, with 16 bases between. This CDR3 comprises 14 residues. The CDR3 DNA follows: TGTGCCAGCAGCGCTCTGGGGCGGTCGGAGACCCAGTACTTC. It encodes CASSALGRSETQYF.

The chain carries TRBV4-1 and TRBJ2-5; D might be TRBD1 (6 bases). V was trimmed by 0 bases and J by 3 bases, leaving 8 bases between them. The CDR3 consists of 14 residues. The V gene's germline CDR1 is MGHRA and CDR2 YSYEKL. Written as DNA, the CDR3 is TGCGCCAGCAGCCAAGAAAACAGGGAAGAGACCCAGTACTTC. Translated, it gives CASSQENREETQYF.

The chain uses TRBV6-1 and TRBJ1-2, with a weak D call TRBD1 (6 bases). Trimming took off 4 bases at V and 8 bases at J, with 11 bases between the two ends. The CDR3 extends over 12 amino acids. Germline V gene data show CDR1 as MNHNS and CDR2 as SASEGT. CDR3 bases: TGTGCCAGCAGTGCGTCAGGGGTCGGCTACACCTTC. As protein: CASSASGVGYTF.

The chain employs TRBV15 and TRBJ2-7, with 8 nucleotides matching TRBD1. The germline gives CDR1 LNHNV, CDR2 YYDKDF (reference sequence). This CDR3 has 12 amino acids. J gave up 6 bases and V 2 bases, and 0 bases lay outside the gene matches. CDR3 DNA sequence: TGTGCCACCAGCAGAACAGGGGGCGAGCAGTACTTC. It translates to CATSRTGGEQYF.

The gene calls are TRBV7-2 and TRBJ1-2; D is perhaps TRBD1 (5 bases). CDR1 and CDR2 (germline): SGHTA, FQGNSA. The length of the CDR3 is 14 residues. Trimming removed 5 bases from V and 3 bases from J, with 13 bases in between. CDR3 DNA: TGTGCCAGCAGCCGAATTCTGACAGACTATGGCTACACCTTC. Translation gives CASSRILTDYGYTF.

The chain employs TRBV5-1 and TRBJ1-4; 9 bases match TRBD1. V shed 4 bases, J shed 0 bases, and the junction held 4 bases outside the gene matches. Germline V lookup: CDR1 SGHRS, CDR2 YFSETQ. The CDR3 contains 16 residues. The CDR3 loop is CASSPRTGATNEKLFF. DNA of the CDR3: TGCGCCAGCAGCCCCCGGACAGGGGCAACTAATGAAAAACTGTTTTTT.

This chain links TRBV10-3 with TRBJ1-3; 7 bases are shared with TRBD1. CDR1 is ENHRY, CDR2 SYGVKD, per germline. This CDR3 is 13 amino acids long. V shed 8 bases and J 3 bases; nucleotides not matched to a gene: 4. In nucleotides, the CDR3 is TGTGCCATCTCGCGACAGGGTGGAAACACCATATATTTT. Protein sequence: CAISRQGGNTIYF.

This chain links TRBV11-2 with TRBJ1-2; TRBD1 might be the D (6 bases). CDR1 SGHAT and CDR2 FQNNGV come from the germline V gene. The CDR3 consists of 15 residues. The V gene lost 2 bases and the J gene lost 2 bases, with 12 bases spanning the gap. Here the CDR3 DNA reads TGTGCCAGCAGCTTAAAAGACAGGCGGAACTATGGCTACACCTTC. The encoded protein is CASSLKDRRNYGYTF.

The V call is TRBV7-9, the J call TRBJ2-7, with no clear D. Deletions cut 2 bases from V and 3 bases from J, with 14 bases between. Germline CDR1 reads SEHNR; CDR2 reads FQNEAQ (reference sequence). CDR3 length: 15 residues. The CDR3 DNA reads as TGTGCCAGCAGCTTAACGCACCCGGGCAGCTACGAGCAGTACTTC. Protein product: CASSLTHPGSYEQYF.

This chain links TRBV18 with TRBJ2-1, with 9 bases identical to TRBD1. The CDR3 spans 14 residues. J was trimmed by 9 bases and V by 3 bases; bases with no gene match: 6. Germline V lookup: CDR1 KGHSH, CDR2 LQKENI. CDR3: CASSPDRGRSEQFF. The CDR3 nucleotides read TGTGCCAGCTCACCGGACAGGGGTCGTAGTGAGCAGTTCTTC.